This TCR beta chain was found in a study of cytomegalovirus exposure and HLA in healthy donors. Study-wide results and caveats: Published work reported that the classifier diagnosed cytomegalovirus status with high specificity and sensitivity. Earlier findings revealed that most TCR beta V segments proved productive either about 87% or about 30% of the time.

The CDR3 length is 13 residues. V gave up 1 base and J gave up 3 bases, with 7 bases separating them. Germline loops: CDR1 SGHAT, CDR2 FQNNGV. Vbeta (60) and Jbeta (13) primers were used in the PCR. Profiled with immunoSEQ multiplex PCR; TCRdb holds only in-frame clones, not every one. The profile shows 90,000 to 150,000 clones, about 76% of them singletons. In regard to this clone: Its antigen is undetermined.

This sequence joins TRBV11-2 and TRBJ2-7; no clear D. The specimen was PBMCs. The TCR originated in a woman aged 40-49 years in good health and CMV-seronegative. CDR3 DNA: TGTGCCAGCAGCTTAGGTAGCAGCTACGAGCAGTACTTC. Encoded protein: CASSLGSSYEQYF. The full variable domain, in which reference TRBV11-2 and TRBJ2-7 provide the parts outside the CDR3, is EAGVAQSPRYKIIEKRQSVAFWCNPISGHATLYWYQQILGQGPKLLIQFQNNGVVDDSQLPKDRFSAERLKGVDSTLKIQPAKLEDSAVYLCASSLGSSYEQYFGPGTRLTVT.